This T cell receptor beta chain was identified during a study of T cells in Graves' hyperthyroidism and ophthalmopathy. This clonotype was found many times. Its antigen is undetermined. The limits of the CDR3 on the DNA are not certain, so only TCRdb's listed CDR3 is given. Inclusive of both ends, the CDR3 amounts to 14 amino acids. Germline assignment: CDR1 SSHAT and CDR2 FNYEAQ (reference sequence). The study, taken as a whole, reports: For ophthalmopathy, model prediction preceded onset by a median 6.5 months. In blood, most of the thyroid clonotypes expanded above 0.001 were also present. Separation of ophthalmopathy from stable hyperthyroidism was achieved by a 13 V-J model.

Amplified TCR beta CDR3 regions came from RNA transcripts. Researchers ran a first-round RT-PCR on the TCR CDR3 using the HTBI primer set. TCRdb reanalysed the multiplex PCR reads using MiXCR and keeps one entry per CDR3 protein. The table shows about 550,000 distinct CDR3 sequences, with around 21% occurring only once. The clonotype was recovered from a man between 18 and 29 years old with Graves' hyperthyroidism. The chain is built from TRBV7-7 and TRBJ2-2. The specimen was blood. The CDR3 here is CASSLVFGSGELFF.